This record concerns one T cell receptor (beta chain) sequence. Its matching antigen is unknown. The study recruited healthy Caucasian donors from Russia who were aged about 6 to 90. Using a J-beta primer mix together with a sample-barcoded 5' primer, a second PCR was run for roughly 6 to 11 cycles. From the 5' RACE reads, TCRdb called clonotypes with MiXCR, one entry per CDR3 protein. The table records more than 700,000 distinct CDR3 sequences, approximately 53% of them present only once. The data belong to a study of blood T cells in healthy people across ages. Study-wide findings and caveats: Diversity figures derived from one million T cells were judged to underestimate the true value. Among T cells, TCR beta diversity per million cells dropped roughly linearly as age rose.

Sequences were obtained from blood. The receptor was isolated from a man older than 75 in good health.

The CDR3 DNA follows: TGTGCCAGCAGCCTCTCCCGGCGGTTCGAGCAGTACTTC. This codes for CASSLSRRFEQYF. The V and J genes are TRBV6-6 and TRBJ2-4; D remains ambiguous. The DNA end is a closer match to TRBJ2-7, so the J assignment may be wrong. This CDR3 is 13 amino acids long. Germline V lookup: CDR1 MNHNY, CDR2 SVGAGI (reference sequence).